The present T cell receptor beta chain was sequenced within a study of blood T cell repertoires in COVID-19. The CDR3 runs to 16 residues. TCRdb's table, derived via immunoSEQ multiplex PCR, lists solely in-frame clones and lacks some. This table has under 300,000 clones, roughly 90% appearing once. Researchers sorted participants into cohorts using their self-reported clinical history. The chain links TRBV21-1 to TRBJ2-1; the listed D gene, TRBD1, was not tested against the DNA. TRBV21-1 is a pseudogene segment. The source of this sequence is a woman in her 30s who had recovered from COVID-19. The source material was PBMCs or T cells enriched from blood (not recorded which). The CDR3 region is CASIRQGAGNVHEQFF. The CDR3 coding sequence is TGTGCCAGCATACGGCAGGGGGCGGGGAATGTACATGAGCAGTTCTTC.